These 21 T cell receptor beta chains came from one sample sequenced in a study of blood T cells in healthy people across ages. Then a second PCR, running about 7 to 11 cycles, was carried out with a sample-barcoded 5' primer and a J-beta primer mix. TCRdb recomputed calls from the 5' RACE reads with MiXCR, one row per CDR3 protein. Of about 700,000 distinct CDR3 sequences detected, roughly 32% appear once; the ten largest clones hold approximately 15%. Specimen: blood. The receptors originated from a woman aged 80 or over in good health.

The V call is TRBV2, the J call TRBJ2-7; 7 nucleotides align to TRBD2. The V and J ends lost 1 base and 3 bases, in that order; junction bases with no gene match: 6. The CDR3 extends over 15 amino acids. Germline V lookup: CDR1 SNHLY, CDR2 FYNNEI. DNA for the CDR3: TGTGCCAGCAGTGAAGACACGGCTAGCGGCTACGAGCAGTACTTC. Its protein product is CASSEDTASGYEQYF. Full variable domain (missing parts from reference TRBV2 and TRBJ2-7): EPEVTQTPSHQVTQMGQEVILRCVPISNHLYFYWYRQILGQKVEFLVSFYNNEISEKSEIFDDQFSVERPDGSNFTLKIRSTKLEDSAMYFCASSEDTASGYEQYFGPGTRLTVT.

This clonotype has a count of ten or more. J is TRBJ1-2 and V is TRBV4-2; D remains ambiguous. With 7 bases removed from V and 1 base from J, the gap between germline ends came to 7 bases. Germline assignment: CDR1 LGHNA and CDR2 YNFKEQ. The CDR3 extends over 12 amino acids. CDR3 in amino acids: CASNAGNYGYTF. The DNA for the CDR3 is TGTGCCAGCAACGCGGGTAACTATGGCTACACCTTC.

The chain combines TRBV13 with TRBJ1-2, with D possibly being TRBD1 (6 bases). The V end lost 0 bases, the J end lost 8 bases, and 22 bases lay between the germline ends. CDR1 is PRHDT, CDR2 FYEKMQ, per germline (reference sequence). The CDR3 consists of 17 residues. The CDR3 loop is CASSLGHGHRRGLGYTF. The DNA for the CDR3 is TGTGCCAGCAGCTTAGGCCATGGTCATAGACGGGGGCTCGGCTACACCTTC. The variable domain in full, completed from reference TRBV13 and TRBJ1-2, reads AAGVIQSPRHLIKEKRETATLKCYPIPRHDTVYWYQQGPGQDPQFLISFYEKMQSDKGSIPDRFSAQQFSDYHSELNMSSLELGDSALYFCASSLGHGHRRGLGYTFGSGTRLTVV.

This clonotype appeared many times. V is TRBV20-1 and J is TRBJ2-1; unclear D gene. CDR1 and CDR2 (germline): DFQATT, SNEGSKA (reference sequence). CDR3 length: 14 amino acids. V was pared by 0 bases and J by 2 bases, with 8 bases between. This CDR3 reads CSARDQAPYNEQFF. Written as DNA, the CDR3 is TGCAGTGCTAGAGACCAGGCCCCCTACAATGAGCAGTTCTTC.

This clonotype came up a few times. The gene calls are TRBV9 and TRBJ1-1, with 8 bases identical to TRBD1. The germline gives CDR1 SGDLS, CDR2 YYNGEE. J was trimmed by 1 base and V by 0 bases; bases with no gene match: 2. The CDR3 is 15 amino acids. CDR3 protein: CASSVGTGSNTEAFF. CDR3 DNA: TGTGCCAGCAGCGTAGGGACAGGGTCGAACACTGAAGCTTTCTTT. Full variable domain (outside the CDR3, taken from reference TRBV9 and TRBJ1-1): DSGVTQTPKHLITATGQRVTLRCSPRSGDLSVYWYQQSLDQGLQFLIQYYNGEERAKGNILERFSAQQFPDLHSELNLSSLELGDSALYFCASSVGTGSNTEAFFGQGTRLTVV.

The V call is TRBV11-1, the J call TRBJ1-5; D remains ambiguous. Germline assignment: CDR1 SGHAT and CDR2 FQDESV (reference sequence). V lost 4 bases and J 4 bases, leaving 14 bases between the germline ends. CDR3 size: 15 residues. The CDR3 DNA is TGTGCCAGCAGCTCCGACGGCCGGAAAAATCAGCCCCAGCATTTT. This sequence encodes CASSSDGRKNQPQHF.

J is TRBJ1-5 and V is TRBV20-1, with D unresolved. The CDR3 has 15 residues. V was trimmed by 6 bases and J by 5 bases, leaving 20 bases between them. Germline-derived CDR1 and CDR2 are DFQATT and SNEGSKA (reference sequence). The chain's CDR3 is CSAQLSPGSYQPQHF. CDR3 in DNA: TGCAGTGCCCAACTATCCCCGGGATCGTATCAGCCCCAGCATTTT.

The chain couples TRBV20-1 to TRBJ2-2, with 10 bases aligning to TRBD1. Germline V lookup: CDR1 DFQATT, CDR2 SNEGSKA (reference sequence). This CDR3 is 16 amino acids long. The trim removed 3 bases at V and 4 bases at J, leaving 8 bases unmatched. CDR3 nucleotide sequence: TGCAGTGCTAGTGGTCCCGGGACAGGGGTCACCGGGGAGCTGTTTTTT. Protein product: CSASGPGTGVTGELFF.

This clonotype was recorded a few times. The chain combines TRBV7-9 with TRBJ2-6; D perhaps matches TRBD1 (5 bases). This CDR3 region has 17 residues. CDR1 and CDR2 from the germline V gene are SEHNR and FQNEAQ (reference sequence). V was pared by 2 bases and J by 4 bases, with 15 bases between. CDR3 coding DNA: TGTGCCAGCAGCTTACCTTACCCAGGGATCGGGGCCAACGTCCTGACTTTC. This sequence encodes CASSLPYPGIGANVLTF.

This clonotype has just a few counts. The CDR3 DNA reads as TGCAGTGCTTCTCGCCCGGGACAGAGGTCCAATGAGCAGTTCTTC. It yields the protein CSASRPGQRSNEQFF. The chain combines TRBV20-1 with TRBJ2-1; 7 bases map to TRBD1. V lost 5 bases, J lost 6 bases, and 13 bases stayed unmatched. CDR3 length equals 15 residues. Germline values: CDR1 DFQATT, CDR2 SNEGSKA (reference sequence).

Worth noting for this clonotype: A read error may be the cause here, since a much bigger clone is one base away. The chain has TRBV30 and TRBJ1-2; D gene uncertain. The CDR3 extends over 10 amino acids. CDR1 GTSNPN and CDR2 SVGIG come from the germline V gene (reference sequence). The CDR3 DNA follows: TGTGCCCGGAGTACGGATGGCTACACCTTC. Protein: CARSTDGYTF.

In regard to this clonotype: Given a much more abundant clone one base away, this may be a read error. This sequence joins TRBV7-2 and TRBJ1-1; D not certain. CDR3 length: 15 amino acids. Germline CDR1 SGHTA, CDR2 FQGNSA. CDR3 sequence reads: CASSLATRGNTGAFF. CDR3 sequence (DNA): TGTGCCAGCAGCTTGGCCACACGAGGGAACACTGGAGCTTTCTTT.

With respect to this clonotype: Given a much more abundant clone one base away, this may be a read error. V gene TRBV4-3 combines with J gene TRBJ2-6; possible D gene TRBD1, 5 bases. CDR1 and CDR2 from the germline V gene are LGHNA and YSLEER. The CDR3 contains 17 residues. The V and J ends lost 2 bases and 4 bases respectively, with 15 bases between them. The CDR3 protein is CASSQRWGDFGANVLTF. The DNA for the CDR3 is TGCGCCAGCAGCCAACGATGGGGCGATTTCGGGGCCAACGTCCTGACTTTC.

Turning to this clonotype: A junction end diverges from the germline sequence, so it may reflect a read error. The rearrangement uses TRBV6-2 or TRBV6-3 and TRBJ2-4; possible D gene TRBD2, 7 bases. This CDR3 is 16 amino acids long. The germline gives CDR1 MNHEY, CDR2 SVGEGT. CDR3 DNA sequence: TGTGCCAGCAGTCACTCTGGGGGGGGCCAACGAATGGAGCAGTACTTC. Its protein product is CASSHSGGGQRMEQYF.

This clonotype was seen only a few times. The chain recombines TRBV28 with TRBJ1-1, with TRBD1 as a possible D gene (5 bases). The V gene's germline CDR1 is MDHEN and CDR2 SYDVKM. The CDR3 is 15 residues long. Trimming removed 4 bases from V and 0 bases from J, with 12 bases in between. CDR3 sequence: CASSSGLLMNTEAFF. The CDR3 DNA sequence: TGTGCCAGCAGTTCAGGGTTACTTATGAACACTGAAGCTTTCTTT.

Points on this clonotype: Here the CDR3 omits its conserved ending phenylalanine or tryptophan, so a read error is the likely source. This chain connects TRBV5-1 to TRBJ2-7; TRBD1 is a possible D gene (5 bases). CDR3 length equals 14 residues. Germline V gene lookup returns CDR1 SGHRS and CDR2 YFSETQ. Trimming removed 2 bases from V and 5 bases from J, with 14 bases in between. The CDR3 DNA is TGCGCCAGCAGCTTCGATAGGGGTGCCCACGAGCAGTACTTG. Amino acids: CASSFDRGAHEQYL.

Of note for this clonotype: The CDR3 does not end in the conserved phenylalanine or tryptophan, so this is likely a read error. Because the CDR3's place on the DNA is in doubt, the DNA is left out and the CDR3 is given as listed by TCRdb. The genes are TRBV20-1 and TRBJ1-2. The CDR3 length is 15 residues, termini included. In germline, CDR1 is DFQATT, CDR2 SNEGSKA (reference sequence). CDR3 sequence reads: CSAPGREGITMATPS.

This clonotype came up many times. The chain joins TRBV6-5 to TRBJ1-5; D call uncertain. Deletions cut 0 bases from V and 10 bases from J, with 16 bases between. The V gene's germline CDR1 is MNHEY and CDR2 SVGAGI. This CDR3 is built from 15 residues. CDR3 in DNA: TGTGCCAGCAGTTACTCGGAGGGCTTAAACAATCCCCAGCATTTT. Translated: CASSYSEGLNNPQHF.

The chain carries TRBV12-3 or TRBV12-4 and TRBJ1-4; TRBD1 might be the D (6 bases). There are 15 residues in the CDR3. V was pared by 9 bases and J by 4 bases, with 18 bases between. The CDR3 nucleotides are TGTGCCAGTCGGGACACCCAAGGCGGTAATGAAAAACTGTTTTTT. This gives the protein CASRDTQGGNEKLFF.

This clonotype was counted at least ten times. This chain links TRBV5-1 with TRBJ2-6; possible D gene TRBD1, 6 bases. The V gene lost 4 bases and the J gene lost 0 bases, with 14 bases spanning the gap. Germline V gene lookup returns CDR1 SGHRS and CDR2 YFSETQ. CDR3 size: 17 residues. CDR3 region: CASSNRTVVSGANVLTF. The CDR3, as DNA: TGCGCCAGCAGCAACAGGACAGTGGTCTCTGGGGCCAACGTCCTGACTTTC.

This clonotype turned up a few times. J is TRBJ2-7 and V is TRBV19, with TRBD2 matching over 8 bases. V lost 1 base to trimming and J lost 3 bases; unmatched junction nucleotides: 5. Germline CDR1 is LNHDA and CDR2 is SQIVND (reference sequence). The CDR3 runs to 15 residues. CDR3 region: CASSIATAGDYEQYF. CDR3 nucleotide sequence: TGTGCCAGTAGTATAGCCACAGCGGGGGACTACGAGCAGTACTTC.